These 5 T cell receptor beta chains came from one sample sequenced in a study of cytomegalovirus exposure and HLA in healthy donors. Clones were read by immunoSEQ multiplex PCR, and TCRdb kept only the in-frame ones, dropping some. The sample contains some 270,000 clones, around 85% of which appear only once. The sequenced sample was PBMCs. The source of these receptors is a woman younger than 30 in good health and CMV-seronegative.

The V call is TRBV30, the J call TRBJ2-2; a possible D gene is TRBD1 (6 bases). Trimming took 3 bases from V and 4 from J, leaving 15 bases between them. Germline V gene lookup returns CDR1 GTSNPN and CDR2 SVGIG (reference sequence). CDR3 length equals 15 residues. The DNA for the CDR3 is TGTGCCTGGAGCAAGGGACATACAGGCACCGGGGAGCTGTTTTTT. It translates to CAWSKGHTGTGELFF.

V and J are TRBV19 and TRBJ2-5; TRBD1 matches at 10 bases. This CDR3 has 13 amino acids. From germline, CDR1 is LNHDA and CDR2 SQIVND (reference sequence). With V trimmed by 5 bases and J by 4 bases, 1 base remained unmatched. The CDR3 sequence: CASSWTGGETQYF. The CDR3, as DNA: TGTGCCAGTAGTTGGACAGGGGGAGAGACCCAGTACTTC.

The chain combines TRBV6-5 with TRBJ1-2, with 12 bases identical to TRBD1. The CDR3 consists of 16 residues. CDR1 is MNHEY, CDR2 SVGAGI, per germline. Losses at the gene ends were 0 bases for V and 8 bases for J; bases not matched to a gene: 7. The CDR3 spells CASSYSSGTGGLGYTF. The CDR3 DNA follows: TGTGCCAGCAGTTACTCGTCCGGGACAGGGGGCCTGGGCTACACCTTC.

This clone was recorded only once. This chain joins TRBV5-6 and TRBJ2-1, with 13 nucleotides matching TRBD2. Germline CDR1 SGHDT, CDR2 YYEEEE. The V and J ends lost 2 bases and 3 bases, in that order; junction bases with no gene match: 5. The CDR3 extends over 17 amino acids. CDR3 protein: CASSFGTSGTYYNEQFF. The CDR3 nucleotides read TGTGCCAGCAGCTTCGGGACTAGCGGGACATACTACAATGAGCAGTTCTTC.

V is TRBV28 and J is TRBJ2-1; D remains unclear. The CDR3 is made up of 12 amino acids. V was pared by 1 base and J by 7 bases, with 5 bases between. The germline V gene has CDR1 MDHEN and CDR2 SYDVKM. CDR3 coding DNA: TGTGCCAGCAGTTTATTACGGAATGAGCAGTTCTTC. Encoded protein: CASSLLRNEQFF.